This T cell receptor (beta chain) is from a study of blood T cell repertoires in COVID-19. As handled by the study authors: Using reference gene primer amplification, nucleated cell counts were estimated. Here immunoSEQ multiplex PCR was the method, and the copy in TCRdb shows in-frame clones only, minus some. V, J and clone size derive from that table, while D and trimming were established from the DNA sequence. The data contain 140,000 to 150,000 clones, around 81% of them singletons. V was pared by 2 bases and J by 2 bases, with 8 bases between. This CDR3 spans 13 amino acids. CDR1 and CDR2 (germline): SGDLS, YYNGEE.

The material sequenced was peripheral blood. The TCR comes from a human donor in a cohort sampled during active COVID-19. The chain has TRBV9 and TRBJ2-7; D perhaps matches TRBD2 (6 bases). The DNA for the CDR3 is TGTGCCAGCAGCGTTGGGGGGACCTACGAGCAGTACTTC. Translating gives CASSVGGTYEQYF.